Listed below are T cell receptor beta chains from one sample, sequenced in a study of blood T cell repertoires in COVID-19. The protocol was immunoSEQ multiplex PCR, while the TCRdb copy is restricted to in-frame clones and leaves out a portion. The table has about 110,000 clones, about three quarters seen once. The sample was peripheral blood. The receptors come from a woman between 35 and 50 years old with acute or convalescent COVID-19. Both conserved end residues are part of each CDR3. D genes are given only for firm matches. Clone size is stated in some rows and not others, as once, few, many or a class when expanded.

clone_size j_call d_call v_call cdr3_nt cdr3_aa
NA TRBJ2-7 TRBD2 TRBV5-1 TGCGCCAGCAGCTTGGTCACTAGCGGGTCCTACGAGCAGTACTTC CASSLVTSGSYEQYF
NA TRBJ2-2 TRBD2 TRBV30 TGTGCCTGGAGTGCCCTGGGACTAGCAGGTACCGGGGAGCTGTTTTTT CAWSALGLAGTGELFF
few TRBJ1-3 NA TRBV12-3/TRBV12-4 TGTGCCAGCAGTTTAGGGCGGAACACCATATATTTT CASSLGRNTIYF
once TRBJ1-4 TRBD1 TRBV4-1 TGCGCCAGCAGCCAAGCAGGGGGAACGGAAAAACTGTTTTTT CASSQAGGTEKLFF
NA TRBJ1-5 TRBD1 TRBV28 TGTGCCAGCAGTAAACAGGGGGGCAATCAGCCCCAGCATTTT CASSKQGGNQPQHF
NA TRBJ2-3 NA TRBV19 TGTGCCAGTAGAGCTCGAGGAGATACGCAGTATTTT CASRARGDTQYF
NA TRBJ1-5 NA TRBV20-1 TGCAGTGCTAGTGTACAGGTCGTGGGTCAGCCCCAGCATTTT CSASVQVVGQPQHF
NA TRBJ2-3 TRBD1 TRBV7-2 TGTGCCAGCAGCTCCGGGACAGGATCCACAGATACGCAGTATTTT CASSSGTGSTDTQYF
NA TRBJ2-7 TRBD2 TRBV7-2 TGTGCCAGCAGCTTAGGTGGGACTAGCGGAGACTCCTACGAGCAGTACTTC CASSLGGTSGDSYEQYF
NA TRBJ1-6 TRBD1 TRBV7-2 TGTGCCAGCAGCCCCCCGGGACAGGTCTACTATAATTCACCCCTCCACTTT CASSPPGQVYYNSPLHF
few TRBJ1-2 NA TRBV5-1 TGCGCCAGCAGCTTGTTAGGGGGTGAGAACTATGGCTACACCTTC CASSLLGGENYGYTF
NA TRBJ2-2 TRBD1 TRBV2 TGTGCCAGCAGAGCAGTGGGGACAGCCGGGGAGCTGTTTTTT CASRAVGTAGELFF
NA TRBJ1-1 NA TRBV19 TGTGCCAGTAAGTTCCTAACGAGAGGCACTGAAGCTTTCTTT CASKFLTRGTEAFF
NA TRBJ2-2 NA TRBV7-9 TGTGCCAGCAGCGCGGACGGGGAGCTGTTTTTT CASSADGELFF
NA TRBJ2-7 TRBD2 TRBV5-1 TGCGCCAGCAGCCCTTCTACCGGGACTACCCCCTACGAGCAGTACTTC CASSPSTGTTPYEQYF
NA TRBJ2-5 TRBD1 TRBV5-1 TGCGCCAGCGCGACAGGGTTAGGGGAGACCCAGTACTTC CASATGLGETQYF
NA TRBJ1-1 NA TRBV30 TGTGCCTGGGGACAGATAGAAGCTTTCTTT CAWGQIEAFF
NA TRBJ2-7 NA TRBV12-3/TRBV12-4 TGTGCCAGCAGTCTTGAACTATACGAGCAGTACTTC CASSLELYEQYF
NA TRBJ2-2 TRBD1 TRBV29-1 TGCAGCGTTGCTGGGGACTCGGACAGGGCGAACACCGGGGAGCTGTTTTTT CSVAGDSDRANTGELFF
NA TRBJ1-2 NA TRBV6-5 TGTGCCAGCAAATTGGGGGAGGGCTATGGCTACACCTTC CASKLGEGYGYTF
NA TRBJ2-4 NA TRBV3-1/TRBV3-2 TGTGCCAGCAGCCAAGGGCTGATAAACATTCAGTACTTC CASSQGLINIQYF
NA TRBJ2-2 TRBD1 TRBV7-6 TGTGCCAGCAGCTTAGGACAGGGGACAGGGGGCACCGGGGAGCTGTTTTTT CASSLGQGTGGTGELFF
few TRBJ2-6 NA TRBV3-1/TRBV3-2 TGTGCCAGCAGCCAAGATACCGGGACTGGGGCCAACGTCCTGACTTTC CASSQDTGTGANVLTF
NA TRBJ2-3 NA TRBV15 TGTGCCACCAGCAGCGGACAGTGGAGCACAGATACGCAGTATTTT CATSSGQWSTDTQYF
NA TRBJ2-2 NA TRBV5-1 TGCGCCAGCAGCTTTTCCTCGGGGACCGGGGAGCTGTTTTTT CASSFSSGTGELFF
NA TRBJ1-5 TRBD1 TRBV15 TGTGCCACCAGCAGGGGCGGACAGGGTTATCAGCCCCAGCATTTT CATSRGGQGYQPQHF
NA TRBJ1-2 TRBD1 TRBV29-1 TGCAGCGGCGACAGGGGAGGTTATGGCTACACCTTC CSGDRGGYGYTF
NA TRBJ1-2 TRBD1 TRBV6-2/TRBV6-3 TGTGCCAGCAGTTACCGGGAGACAGGGAGCGACTATGGCTACACCTTC CASSYRETGSDYGYTF
NA TRBJ1-4 NA TRBV28 TGTGCCAGCAGAAGGGGGTCTAATGAAAAACTGTTTTTT CASRRGSNEKLFF
few TRBJ2-1 TRBD2 TRBV9 TGTGCCAGCAGCGTAACAACTAGCGGGGGGGCCGATGAGCAGTTCTTC CASSVTTSGGADEQFF
NA TRBJ2-3 TRBD1 TRBV5-1 TGCGCCAGCACTCCGGGACAGGGGGGTACAGATACGCAGTATTTT CASTPGQGGTDTQYF
NA TRBJ1-2 TRBD1 TRBV9 TGTGCCAGCAGCCCCGAGGACAGGAATGGTGGCTACACCTTC CASSPEDRNGGYTF
few TRBJ2-1 TRBD2 TRBV3-1/TRBV3-2 TGTGCCAGCAGCCAAGTTCAGGAGCGGGGGGAGTCACGGGAGCAGTTCTTC CASSQVQERGESREQFF
NA TRBJ2-2 TRBD2 TRBV7-2 TGTGCCAGCAGCCTGGGACTAGCGGGGGGGCGCGGCGGGGAGCTGTTTTTT CASSLGLAGGRGGELFF
NA TRBJ2-3 TRBD2 TRBV28 TGTGCCAGCAGTCCCTCGGCGGGGGGCACTTTAGATACGCAGTATTTT CASSPSAGGTLDTQYF
NA TRBJ2-7 TRBD1 TRBV29-1 TGCAGCGTTAATACGTACAGGGGGAGCGAGCAGTACTTC CSVNTYRGSEQYF
NA TRBJ2-7 NA TRBV6-2/TRBV6-3 TGTGCCAGCAGTACGGGATTCCGAAATGACGGGCACGAGCAGTACTTC CASSTGFRNDGHEQYF
NA TRBJ1-6 NA TRBV30 TGTGCCGGCGGTTGGGATTCACCCCTCCACTTT CAGGWDSPLHF
NA TRBJ2-3 NA TRBV2 TGTGCCAGCAGTCTAGCTCTGGGCACAGATACGCAGTATTTT CASSLALGTDTQYF
few TRBJ1-5 TRBD1 TRBV6-2/TRBV6-3 TGTGCCAGCAGTTACGAGATCGGGACAGGGGGCGGGAGCAATCAGCCCCAGCATTTT CASSYEIGTGGGSNQPQHF
NA TRBJ2-7 NA TRBV2 TGTGCCAGCAGTGAAGGAGGCGACGAGCAGTACTTC CASSEGGDEQYF
NA TRBJ2-1 TRBD2 TRBV27 TGTGCCAGCAGTTTTAACAGCGGGGGGTACAATGAGCAGTTCTTC CASSFNSGGYNEQFF
few TRBJ2-7 TRBD2 TRBV5-1 TGCGCCAGCAGCTTGGGGACTAGCGGGGCCTACGAGCAGTACTTC CASSLGTSGAYEQYF
NA TRBJ2-5 NA TRBV9 TGTGCCAGCAGCAGAACTCCGGGACACTTTCAAGAGACCCAGTACTTC CASSRTPGHFQETQYF
NA TRBJ1-2 TRBD1 TRBV6-4 TGTGCCAGCAGTCCCGGGACAGCCCTTATTTATGGCTACACCTTC CASSPGTALIYGYTF
NA TRBJ1-1 TRBD1 TRBV6-1 TGTGCCAGCAGTGAAGACAGGGGGAGGACTGAAGCTTTCTTT CASSEDRGRTEAFF
NA TRBJ2-5 NA TRBV7-9 TGTGCCAGCAGCCCTCCTAGGGGCCAAGAGACCCAGTACTTC CASSPPRGQETQYF
NA TRBJ1-5 NA TRBV21-1 TGTGCCAGCAGCCTACGGGACAGTAGCAATCAGCCCCAGCATTTT CASSLRDSSNQPQHF
NA TRBJ2-3 TRBD2 TRBV7-2 TGTGCCAGCAGCCTTAGCGGGGGGGGTATAGATACGCAGTATTTT CASSLSGGGIDTQYF